This T cell receptor (beta chain) was recorded in a study of CD8 T cells in Susac syndrome. The authors sequenced TCR beta from blood CD8+ and CD4+ T cells. A quantity of about 0.45 to 1 ug RNA underwent reverse transcription using random hexamers. TCRdb processed the immunoSEQ multiplex PCR reads anew with MiXCR; each CDR3 protein has one entry. The data contain around 300,000 distinct CDR3 sequences, 85% of them singletons. The CDR3 sequence is 14 residues long. V lost 0 bases to trimming and J lost 3 bases, with 9 bases between them. CDR1 LGHNA and CDR2 YSLEER come from the germline V gene. The specimen sequenced was CD8+ T cells from PBMCs. The gene calls are TRBV4-3 and TRBJ2-7; tentative D call: TRBD1 (5 bases). This TCR came from a human donor with multiple sclerosis. The CDR3 DNA follows: TGCGCCAGCAGCCAAGACAGGGTTTACTACGAGCAGTACTTC. Its translation is CASSQDRVYYEQYF.